The entry below describes one T cell receptor beta chain. Researchers amplified the TCR beta CDR3 regions from RNA transcripts. The HTBI primer set served for first-round RT-PCR of the TCR CDR3. TCRdb called the multiplex PCR reads again in MiXCR, with one record for every CDR3 protein. The table records over 700,000 distinct CDR3 sequences, roughly 20% of them present only once. This specimen comes from a study of T cells in Graves' hyperthyroidism and ophthalmopathy. Germline V gene data show CDR1 as MNHEY and CDR2 as SVGAGI. There are 15 residues in the CDR3. V was cut by 5 bases and J by 8 bases, with 21 bases left in between.

This chain uses TRBV6-5 with TRBJ1-2, with D possibly matching TRBD1 (5 bases). Sequencing input: blood. The origin of this receptor is a woman in her forties or fifties with Graves' hyperthyroidism that later progressed to Graves' ophthalmopathy. Here the CDR3 reads CASSHPSGGMSGYTF. The CDR3 DNA is TGTGCCAGCAGTCACCCATCGGGGGGGATGAGCGGCTACACCTTC.